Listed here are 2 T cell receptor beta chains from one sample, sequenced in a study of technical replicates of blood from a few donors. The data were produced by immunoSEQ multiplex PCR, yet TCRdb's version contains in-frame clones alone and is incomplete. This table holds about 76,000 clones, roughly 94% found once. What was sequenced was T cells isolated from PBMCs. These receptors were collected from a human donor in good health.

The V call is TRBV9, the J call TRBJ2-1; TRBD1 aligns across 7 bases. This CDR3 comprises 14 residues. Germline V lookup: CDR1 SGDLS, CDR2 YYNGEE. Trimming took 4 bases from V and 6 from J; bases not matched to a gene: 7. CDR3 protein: CASSPRQGINEQFF. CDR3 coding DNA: TGTGCCAGCAGCCCTCGACAGGGTATCAATGAGCAGTTCTTC.

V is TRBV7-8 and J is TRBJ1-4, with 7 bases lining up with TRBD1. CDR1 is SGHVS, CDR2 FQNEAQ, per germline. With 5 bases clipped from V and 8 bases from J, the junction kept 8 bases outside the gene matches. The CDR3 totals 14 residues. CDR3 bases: TGTGCCAGCAGCACGACAGGGTCGGGAGAAAAACTGTTTTTT. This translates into CASSTTGSGEKLFF. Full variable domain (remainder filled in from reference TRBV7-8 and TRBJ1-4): GAGVSQSPRYKVAKRGQDVALRCDPISGHVSLFWYQQALGQGPEFLTYFQNEAQLDKSGLPSDRFFAERPEGSVSTLKIQRTQQEDSAVYLCASSTTGSGEKLFFGSGTQLSVL.